This T cell receptor beta chain was observed in a study of T-cell memory formation after mild COVID-19 listed by TCRdb under 2021. For the wider study: Most TCR sequence clusters were specific to one of the two donors. Longitudinal TCRalpha and TCRbeta repertoire sequencing tracked T-cell clones expanding and contracting after mild COVID-19 in a couple of donors. The cohort comprised two young, previously healthy adult volunteers, one female and one male. What the work shows at the level of the full study, not this receptor alone: Some responding clones were found in pre-infection memory, which suggests that pre-existing cross-reactive memory T cells took part in the SARS-CoV-2 response. Contracting CD4+ clones were located mainly in the CM and EM memory subsets, whereas CD8+ clones were found to be enriched in EMRA. Balanced CD4/CD8 phenotypes were observed for clones contracting from day 15 to 85, whereas a bias towards CD4+ was observed for a second wave of clones expanding from day 15 to 37. The second-wave clones that peaked on day 37 were not confirmed to be SARS-CoV-2 specific. Only two mild cases were covered by the study, and larger cohorts that include severe cases with pre-infection samples were considered necessary.

Regarding this clonotype: This clone's antigen is unknown. The input lacks base qualities; no much larger clone sits a single base away.

Ficoll-Paque density gradient centrifugation was the method used to isolate PBMCs. Sequencer: Illumina NovaSeq 6000. Using 5'RACE with constant-segment primers, TCRalpha and TCRbeta cDNA libraries were constructed, with sample barcodes and unique molecular identifiers added in the process. Trizol reagent was used to extract RNA from every sample. The libraries were amplified in two PCR steps, and the second step added a second sample barcode and Illumina TruSeq adapters. Sequencing of libraries was performed on an Illumina NovaSeq with 2 x 150 bp paired-end reads. The paper's data handling went like this. Reads were demultiplexed and collapsed into UMI-guided consensus sequences with migec v1.2.7. With mixcr v2.1.11, UMI consensuses were aligned to TRA and TRB V and J templates and assembled into clonotypes. A clonotype was counted as expanded or contracted only if both edgeR and NoisET called the change significant, with noise models trained on biological replicates. For edgeR calls, the thresholds were a false discovery rate-adjusted p below 0.01 and a log2 fold-change of 1. PCA with hierarchical clustering of max-normalized trajectories of the 1000 most abundant clonotypes was used as exploratory dynamics analysis. Each responding clone was given a CD4 or CD8 phenotype based on the CD4+ and CD8+ repertoires, which had been sequenced separately. The public sequencing data were trimmed at Q25 with fastp and processed into clonotypes with MiXCR by TCRdb, which kept only in-frame beta chains. Rows with a matching CDR3 protein are joined into one entry that keeps the most common DNA and genes. What appears here as the V and J calls and clone size reflects TCRdb's work, not the paper's. The sample includes over 500,000 distinct CDR3 sequences, with around 16% observed a single time. The ten biggest clones cover about 7.5% of the sample.

The trim is 7 bases for V and 6 bases for J, with a gap of 10 bases between the germline ends. CDR3 length: 11 amino acids, cysteine to phenylalanine. The DNA shown is the 33-base CDR3, in frame from base 1. The chain links TRBV12-3 or TRBV12-4 with TRBJ2-7; no D segment can be confidently identified. The origin of this receptor is an adult woman who had mild COVID-19 (a few samples of this study predate the infection). The sample titles of this study are shuffled in the database, so cell type and time point are left out; the donor was told from shared clones. The source material was PBMCs or a T cell subset sorted from them (not recorded which). The CDR3 amino acid sequence is: CASTAAGEQYF. The nucleotides are TGTGCCAGCACCGCAGCAGGCGAGCAGTACTTC.